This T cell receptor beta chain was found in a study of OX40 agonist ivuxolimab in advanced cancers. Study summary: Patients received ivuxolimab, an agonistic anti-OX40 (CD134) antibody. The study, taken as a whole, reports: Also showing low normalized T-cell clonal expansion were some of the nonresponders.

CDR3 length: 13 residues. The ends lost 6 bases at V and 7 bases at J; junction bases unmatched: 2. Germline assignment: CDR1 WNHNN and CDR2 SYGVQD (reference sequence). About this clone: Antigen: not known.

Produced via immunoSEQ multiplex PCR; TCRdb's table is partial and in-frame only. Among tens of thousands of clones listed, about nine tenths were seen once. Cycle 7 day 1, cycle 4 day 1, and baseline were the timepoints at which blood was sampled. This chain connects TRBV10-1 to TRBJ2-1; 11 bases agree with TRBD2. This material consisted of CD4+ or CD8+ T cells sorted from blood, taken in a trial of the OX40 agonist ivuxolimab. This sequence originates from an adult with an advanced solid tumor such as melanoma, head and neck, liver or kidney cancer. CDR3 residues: CASRASGGNEQFF. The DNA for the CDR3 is TGCGCCAGCAGGGCTAGCGGGGGGAATGAGCAGTTCTTC.